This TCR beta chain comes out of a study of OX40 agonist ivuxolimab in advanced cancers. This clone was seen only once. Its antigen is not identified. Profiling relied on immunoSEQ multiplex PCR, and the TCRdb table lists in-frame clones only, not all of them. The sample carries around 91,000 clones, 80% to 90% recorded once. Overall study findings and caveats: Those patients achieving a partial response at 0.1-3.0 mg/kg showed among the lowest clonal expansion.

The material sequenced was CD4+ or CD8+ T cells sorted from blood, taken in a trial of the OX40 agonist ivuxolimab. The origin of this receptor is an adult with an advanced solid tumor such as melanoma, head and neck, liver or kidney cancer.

The CDR3 DNA sequence: TGTGCCAGTAGGAGGGGTTTCACAGATACGCAGTATTTT. Translating it yields CASRRGFTDTQYF. J is TRBJ2-3 and V is TRBV19, with D perhaps matching TRBD1 or TRBD2 (5 bases each). V lost 6 bases to trimming and J lost 2 bases, with 9 bases between them. Germline CDR1 and CDR2: LNHDA and SQIVND (reference sequence). The CDR3 runs to 13 residues.